Following are 25 T cell receptor beta chains from one sample sequenced in a study of brain T cells in children with intractable seizures. TCRdb's table, derived via immunoSEQ multiplex PCR, lists solely in-frame clones and lacks some. The sample has about 340,000 clones; about 93% are singletons. Time point specified: blood from clinic visit 5 months post-surgery; TSC patient then seizure free. Sequenced here: peripheral blood, sampled 4 to 6 months after surgery. These receptor sequences come from a boy in the first two years of life with tuberous sclerosis and intractable seizures.

This clone was observed at least ten times. The chain joins TRBV11-2 to TRBJ2-7; D tentatively fits TRBD1 or TRBD2 (5 bases each). The CDR3 extends over 15 amino acids. Deletions cut 3 bases from V and 2 bases from J, with 14 bases between. The germline V gene encodes CDR1 SGHAT and CDR2 FQNNGV. The CDR3 sequence: CASSFFEGRTYEQYF. In DNA, the CDR3 is TGTGCCAGCAGCTTTTTCGAGGGGCGTACCTACGAGCAGTACTTC.

V gene TRBV6-5 combines with J gene TRBJ1-2, with 10 positions matching TRBD1. This CDR3 has 15 residues. V lost 6 bases and J lost 0; bases outside the gene matches: 4. Germline V gene sequence: CDR1 MNHEY, CDR2 SVGAGI. The CDR3 here is CASRHGQGANYGYTF. DNA of the CDR3: TGTGCCAGCAGGCACGGACAGGGGGCTAACTATGGCTACACCTTC.

The chain carries TRBV28 and TRBJ1-2, with TRBD1 as a possible D gene (6 bases). CDR3 length equals 15 residues. In germline, CDR1 is MDHEN, CDR2 SYDVKM. The ends were cut back, 6 bases at V and 6 bases at J, with 20 bases in the middle. CDR3 sequence: CASSLPGAPPDGYTF. The CDR3 region has the DNA TGTGCCAGCAGCCTGCCGGGGGCCCCCCCTGATGGCTACACCTTC.

V and J are TRBV3-1 (or the pseudogene TRBV3-2) and TRBJ2-5; 14 bases fit TRBD2. Germline CDR1 and CDR2: LGHDT and YNNKEL (reference sequence). V dropped 1 base and J dropped 2; count of bases not matched to a gene: 6. The CDR3 consists of 18 residues. CDR3 coding DNA: TGTGCCAGCAGCCAAGGCCGGACTAGCGGGGGGTCACAAGAGACCCAGTACTTC. It codes for CASSQGRTSGGSQETQYF.

The chain couples TRBV12-3 or TRBV12-4 to TRBJ1-5; no firm D call. Trimming left V 3 bases short and J 4 bases short, with 7 bases between. The CDR3 loop spans 13 amino acids. The CDR3 sequence is CASSFGRNQPQHF. CDR3 DNA: TGTGCCAGCAGTTTCGGAAGAAATCAGCCCCAGCATTTT.

This chain links TRBV21-1 with TRBJ2-3; no check of the table's D call, TRBD1, against the DNA was made. TRBV21-1 has pseudogene status. The length of the CDR3 is 16 residues. The CDR3 spells CASNPPRDRATDTQYF. The DNA for the CDR3 is TGTGCCAGCAATCCGCCCCGGGACAGGGCCACAGATACGCAGTATTTT.

The chain links TRBV14 to TRBJ2-5, with D perhaps given as TRBD1 or TRBD2 (6 bases each). The V end was cut by 0 bases, the J end by 5 bases, with 13 bases between. Germline assignment: CDR1 SGHDN and CDR2 FVKESK. This CDR3 is built from 15 residues. CDR3 DNA sequence: TGTGCCAGCAGCCAAGATGAGGGGGGTAAGGAGACCCAGTACTTC. This encodes CASSQDEGGKETQYF. The full variable domain, completed using reference TRBV14 and TRBJ2-5, is EAGVTQFPSHSVIEKGQTVTLRCDPISGHDNLYWYRRVMGKEIKFLLHFVKESKQDESGMPNNRFLAERTGGTYSTLKVQPAELEDSGVYFCASSQDEGGKETQYFGPGTRLLVL.

The chain uses TRBV2 and TRBJ2-1; weak D call: TRBD2 (6 bases). Germline V gene data show CDR1 as SNHLY and CDR2 as FYNNEI. V was pared by 6 bases and J by 4 bases, with 16 bases between. The CDR3 covers 15 residues. The CDR3: CASRELADLYNEQFF. CDR3 DNA: TGTGCCAGCAGGGAACTAGCAGATCTGTACAATGAGCAGTTCTTC.

A single count supports this clone. V usage is TRBV7-2 and J usage is TRBJ2-1; 13 bases map to TRBD2. CDR3 size: 17 residues. The ends lost 0 bases at V and 4 bases at J; junction bases unmatched: 3. CDR1 and CDR2 (germline): SGHTA, FQGNSA. The CDR3 bases are TGTGCCAGCAGCTTAGCCCGGACTAGCGGGAGATACAATGAGCAGTTCTTC. Translating gives CASSLARTSGRYNEQFF.

Written as DNA, the CDR3 is TGCGCCAGCAGCTTCAGGACTAGCGGGAGTAGCGAGCAGTACTTC. It codes for CASSFRTSGSSEQYF. The chain combines TRBV5-1 with TRBJ2-7, with TRBD2 matching 13 bases. This CDR3 is built from 15 residues. V gave up 2 bases and J gave up 6 bases; unmatched junction bases: 5. CDR1 is SGHRS, CDR2 YFSETQ, per germline.

The V call is TRBV2, the J call TRBJ1-5, with D possibly being TRBD1 (5 bases). The CDR3 spans 13 residues. The V end was cut by 6 bases, the J end by 6 bases, with 12 bases between. The germline V gene encodes CDR1 SNHLY and CDR2 FYNNEI. CDR3 in amino acids: CASRVRVAQPQHF. In nucleotides, the CDR3 is TGTGCCAGCAGAGTCAGGGTGGCTCAGCCCCAGCATTTT.

This chain's CDR3 is CASSQGVSTDTQYF. CDR3 sequence (DNA): TGTGCCAGCAGCCAAGGGGTAAGCACAGATACGCAGTATTTT. The rearrangement joins TRBV3-1 (or the pseudogene TRBV3-2) to TRBJ2-3; D is undetermined. Trimming pared 1 base from V and 0 bases from J, leaving 5 bases between. The CDR3 extends over 14 amino acids. Germline V gives CDR1 LGHDT, CDR2 YNNKEL (reference sequence).

The rearrangement uses TRBV10-3 and TRBJ2-7; unclear D gene. CDR1 and CDR2 from the germline V gene are ENHRY and SYGVKD. V lost 2 bases, J lost 6 bases, and 5 bases lay in between. The CDR3 has 11 residues. The CDR3 here is CAISETGEQYF. CDR3 nucleotide sequence: TGTGCCATCAGTGAGACGGGCGAGCAGTACTTC.

In this sample, this clone turned up once. The rearrangement links TRBV3-1 (or the pseudogene TRBV3-2) to TRBJ2-7, with 8 bases matching TRBD2. The junction had 20 bases not matched to a gene; V was cut back by 4 bases and J by 9 bases. Germline loops: CDR1 LGHDT, CDR2 YNNKEL (reference sequence). The CDR3 has 17 residues. CDR3 sequence: CASSPTGLDIPTSGQYF. CDR3 nucleotides: TGTGCCAGCAGCCCAACGGGACTAGATATTCCTACGAGCGGGCAGTACTTC.

This clone was recorded a few times. The chain uses TRBV27 and TRBJ2-5; possible D gene TRBD2, 6 bases. The CDR3 totals 17 residues. Germline V CDR1 and CDR2: MNHEY, SMNVEV (reference sequence). V shed 3 bases and J shed 7 bases, with 24 bases lying between them. CDR3: CASSLRSPRAGIGTQYF. CDR3 DNA: TGTGCCAGCAGTTTGAGATCACCCCGGGCGGGGATAGGGACCCAGTACTTC.

This clone was seen only a few times. The J gene is TRBJ2-3, the V gene TRBV10-3, with D perhaps matching TRBD2 (5 bases). The germline V gene encodes CDR1 ENHRY and CDR2 SYGVKD. Trimming stripped 7 bases from V and 2 bases from J, with 13 bases between. CDR3 length: 14 amino acids. The CDR3 spells CAINGEFDTDTQYF. The CDR3 region has the DNA TGTGCCATCAATGGGGAGTTCGACACAGATACGCAGTATTTT.

The CDR3 DNA reads as TGTGCCAGCAGCGTAGGTCTGGGACTCAGCTACGAGCAGTACTTC. The encoded protein is CASSVGLGLSYEQYF. This rearrangement joins TRBV9 to TRBJ2-7, with D perhaps matching TRBD2 (6 bases). CDR3 size: 15 residues. The V gene lost 0 bases and the J gene lost 3 bases, with 13 bases spanning the gap. Germline V gene data show CDR1 as SGDLS and CDR2 as YYNGEE.

The rearrangement links TRBV5-4 to TRBJ2-5, with 10 bases aligning to TRBD2. CDR3 size: 16 residues. The V and J ends lost 0 bases and 5 bases, in that order; junction bases with no gene match: 7. Germline V gene data show CDR1 as SGHNT and CDR2 as YYREEE (reference sequence). The CDR3 coding sequence is TGTGCCAGCAGCTTGGGCAGCGGGAGGGCCGGGGAGACCCAGTACTTC. It encodes CASSLGSGRAGETQYF. Drawing the rest from reference TRBV5-4 and TRBJ2-5, the complete variable domain is ETGVTQSPTHLIKTRGQQVTLRCSSQSGHNTVSWYQQALGQGPQFIFQYYREEENGRGNFPPRFSGLQFPNYSSELNVNALELDDSALYLCASSLGSGRAGETQYFGPGTRLLVL.

This rearrangement joins TRBV19 to TRBJ1-5; the match to TRBD1 covers 7 bases. The germline gives CDR1 LNHDA, CDR2 SQIVND (reference sequence). There are 16 residues in the CDR3. V lost 6 bases, J lost 3 bases, and 11 bases stayed unmatched. CDR3 DNA: TGTGCCAGTAGCCGTACAGGGGCGACACTCAATCAGCCCCAGCATTTT. It translates to CASSRTGATLNQPQHF. Looking up the rest from reference TRBV19 and TRBJ1-5 gives the full variable domain: DGGITQSPKYLFRKEGQNVTLSCEQNLNHDAMYWYRQDPGQGLRLIYYSQIVNDFQKGDIAEGYSVSREKKESFPLTVTSAQKNPTAFYLCASSRTGATLNQPQHFGDGTRLSIL.

The chain has TRBV3-1 (or the pseudogene TRBV3-2) and TRBJ2-3; the match to TRBD2 covers 7 bases. The germline gives CDR1 LGHDT, CDR2 YNNKEL (reference sequence). The CDR3 covers 18 residues. Germline trimming cut 0 bases from V and 2 bases from J; bases unmatched to any gene: 11. As DNA, the CDR3 is TGTGCCAGCAGCCAAGATCTGAGCGAGCGGGGCCCCACAGATACGCAGTATTTT. Its protein product is CASSQDLSERGPTDTQYF.

The rearrangement joins TRBV5-5 to TRBJ2-2; 9 nucleotides match TRBD2. This CDR3 is 18 amino acids long. Per germline, CDR1 SGHKS and CDR2 YYEKEE (reference sequence). Trimming at V came to 4 bases and at J to 6 bases, leaving 16 bases not matched to a gene. Written as DNA, the CDR3 is TGTGCCAGCAGCCCGTTTGGACTTTGGAGCGGGAGGTCCGGGGAGCTGTTTTTT. It specifies CASSPFGLWSGRSGELFF.

The chain joins TRBV5-5 to TRBJ1-2; 8 bases are a match to TRBD1. Germline CDR1 SGHKS, CDR2 YYEKEE (reference sequence). Trimming at V came to 4 bases and at J to 4 bases, leaving 6 bases not matched to a gene. The length of the CDR3 is 14 residues. CDR3 residues: CASSTTGGIYGYTF. CDR3 DNA: TGTGCCAGCAGCACCACAGGGGGGATCTATGGCTACACCTTC.

The chain employs TRBV9 and TRBJ2-3; 10 bases agree with TRBD1. CDR3 length: 15 residues. Trimming removed 3 bases from V and 2 bases from J; junction bases left unmatched: 3. Germline CDR1 is SGDLS and CDR2 is YYNGEE. The CDR3: CASSGGQGVTDTQYF. The DNA for the CDR3 is TGTGCCAGCAGCGGTGGACAGGGGGTCACAGATACGCAGTATTTT.

The chain links TRBV4-1 to TRBJ2-2; 9 nucleotides agree with TRBD2. Losses at the gene ends were 2 bases for V and 8 bases for J; bases not matched to a gene: 9. There are 16 residues in the CDR3. Germline V gene sequence: CDR1 MGHRA, CDR2 YSYEKL. DNA of the CDR3: TGCGCCAGCAGCCAAATAAATGCGGGAGGGCCAGGGGAGCTGTTTTTT. As protein: CASSQINAGGPGELFF.

The count of this clone is one. The CDR3 sequence is CASSPHDRGSGELFF. CDR3 sequence (DNA): TGTGCCAGCAGCCCCCACGACAGGGGATCGGGGGAGCTGTTTTTT. This sequence joins TRBV3-1 (or the pseudogene TRBV3-2) and TRBJ2-2; 8 nucleotides align to TRBD1. The trim removed 4 bases at V and 8 bases at J, leaving 9 bases unmatched. The CDR3 sequence is 15 residues long. CDR1 and CDR2 from the germline V gene are LGHDT and YNNKEL (reference sequence).